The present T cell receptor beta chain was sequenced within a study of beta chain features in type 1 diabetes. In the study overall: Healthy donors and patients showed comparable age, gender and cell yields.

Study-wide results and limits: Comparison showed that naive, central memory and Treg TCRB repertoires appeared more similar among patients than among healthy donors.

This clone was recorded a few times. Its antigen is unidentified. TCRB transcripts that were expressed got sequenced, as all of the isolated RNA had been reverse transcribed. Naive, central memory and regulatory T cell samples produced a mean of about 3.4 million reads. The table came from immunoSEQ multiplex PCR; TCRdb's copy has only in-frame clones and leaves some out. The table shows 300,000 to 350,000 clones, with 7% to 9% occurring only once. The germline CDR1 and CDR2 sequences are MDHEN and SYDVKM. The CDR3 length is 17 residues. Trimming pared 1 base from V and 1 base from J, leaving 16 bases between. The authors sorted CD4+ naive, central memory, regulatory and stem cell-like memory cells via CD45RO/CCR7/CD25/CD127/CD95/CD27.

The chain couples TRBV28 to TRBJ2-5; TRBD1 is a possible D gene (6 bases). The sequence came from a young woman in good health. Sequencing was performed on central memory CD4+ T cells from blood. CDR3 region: CASSLLTGTTTQETQYF. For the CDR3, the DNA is TGTGCCAGCAGTTTATTGACGGGGACAACCACCCAAGAGACCCAGTACTTC.